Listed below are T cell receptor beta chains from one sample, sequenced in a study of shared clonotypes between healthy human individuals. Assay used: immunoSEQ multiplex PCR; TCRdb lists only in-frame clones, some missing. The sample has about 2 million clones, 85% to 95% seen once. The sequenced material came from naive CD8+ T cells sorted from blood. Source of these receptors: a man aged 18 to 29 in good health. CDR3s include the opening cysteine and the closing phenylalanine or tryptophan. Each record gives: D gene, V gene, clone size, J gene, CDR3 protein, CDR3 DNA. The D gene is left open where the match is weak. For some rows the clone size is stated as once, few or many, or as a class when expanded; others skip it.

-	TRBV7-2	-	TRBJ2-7	CASSLEPGYSYEQYF	TGTGCCAGCAGCTTAGAGCCCGGCTACTCCTACGAGCAGTACTTC
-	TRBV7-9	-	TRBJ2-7	CASSLNRAGEQYF	TGTGCCAGCAGCTTAAATAGGGCGGGTGAGCAGTACTTC
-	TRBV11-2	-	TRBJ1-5	CASSLGEGNQPQHF	TGTGCCAGCAGCTTAGGGGAGGGCAATCAGCCCCAGCATTTT
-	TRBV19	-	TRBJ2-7	CASSISSGGEQYF	TGTGCCAGTAGTATAAGTTCCGGGGGCGAGCAGTACTTC
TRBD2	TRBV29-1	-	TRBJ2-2	CSARPSIAGGDTGELFF	TGCAGCGCCCGACCCTCCATAGCGGGAGGAGACACCGGGGAGCTGTTTTTT
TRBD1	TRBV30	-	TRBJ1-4	CAWSPGQGVEKLFF	TGTGCCTGGAGCCCGGGACAGGGAGTTGAAAAACTGTTTTTT
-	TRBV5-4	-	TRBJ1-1	CASSLGGAVTEAFF	TGTGCCAGCAGCTTGGGAGGGGCGGTTACTGAAGCTTTCTTT
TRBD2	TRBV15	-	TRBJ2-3	CATSSGRASDTQYF	TGTGCCACCTCTAGCGGGAGGGCTTCAGATACGCAGTATTTT
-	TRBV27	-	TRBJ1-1	CASSLYPALRTEAFF	TGTGCCAGCAGTTTATACCCTGCCTTGAGAACTGAAGCTTTCTTT
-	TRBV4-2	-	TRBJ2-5	CASSQEPGEGETQYF	TGTGCCAGCAGCCAAGAACCAGGGGAGGGGGAGACCCAGTACTTC
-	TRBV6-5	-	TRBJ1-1	CASSYGDLPTEAFF	TGTGCCAGCAGTTACGGGGACCTCCCCACTGAAGCTTTCTTT
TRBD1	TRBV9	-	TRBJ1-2	CASSSRQGEGDGYTF	TGTGCCAGCAGCTCGCGACAGGGCGAGGGGGATGGCTACACCTTC
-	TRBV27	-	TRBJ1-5	CASSPQNQPQHF	TGTGCCAGCAGTCCACAGAATCAGCCCCAGCATTTT
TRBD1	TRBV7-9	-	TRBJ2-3	CATRDRGYTDTQYF	TGTGCCACCCGGGACAGGGGTTACACAGATACGCAGTATTTT
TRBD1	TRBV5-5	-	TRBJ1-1	CASSWTGYTEAFF	TGTGCCAGCAGTTGGACAGGGTACACTGAAGCTTTCTTT
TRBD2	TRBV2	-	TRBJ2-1	CASNGGLAAYNEQFF	TGTGCCAGCAACGGTGGGCTAGCGGCCTACAATGAGCAGTTCTTC
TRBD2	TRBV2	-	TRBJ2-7	CASSELAAAYEQYF	TGTGCCAGCAGTGAACTAGCGGCCGCCTACGAGCAGTACTTC
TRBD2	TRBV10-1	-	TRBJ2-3	CASIGLAGCTDTQYF	TGCGCCAGCATTGGACTAGCGGGGTGCACAGATACGCAGTATTTT
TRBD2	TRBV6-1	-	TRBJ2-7	CASSEWGGLEQYF	TGTGCCAGCAGTGAGTGGGGAGGGCTCGAGCAGTACTTC
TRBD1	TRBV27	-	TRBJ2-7	CASSLGRGPYEQYF	TGTGCCAGCAGTTTAGGCAGGGGGCCCTACGAGCAGTACTTC
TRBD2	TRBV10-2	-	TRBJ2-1	CASSESVTSGYNEQFF	TGCGCCAGCAGTGAGTCAGTGACTAGCGGGTACAATGAGCAGTTCTTC
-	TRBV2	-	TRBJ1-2	CASSDTGEPGYTF	TGTGCCAGCAGTGACACCGGGGAGCCTGGCTACACCTTC
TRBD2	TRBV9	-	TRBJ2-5	CASSLGLAGEMETQYF	TGTGCCAGCAGCCTAGGACTAGCGGGAGAGATGGAGACCCAGTACTTC
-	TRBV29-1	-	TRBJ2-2	CSVEGPGPTGWTGELFF	TGCAGCGTTGAAGGCCCGGGTCCCACCGGGTGGACCGGGGAGCTGTTTTTT
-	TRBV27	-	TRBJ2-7	CASSYRGGTTYEQYF	TGTGCCAGCAGTTACAGGGGCGGGACAACCTACGAGCAGTACTTC
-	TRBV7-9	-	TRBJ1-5	CASSPPGQGNQPQHF	TGTGCCAGCAGTCCTCCCGGGCAGGGCAATCAGCCCCAGCATTTT
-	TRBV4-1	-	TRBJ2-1	CASSQVGRDNEQFF	TGCGCCAGCAGCCAAGTAGGGAGAGACAATGAGCAGTTCTTC
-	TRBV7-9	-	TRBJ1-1	CASALVAPNTEAFF	TGTGCCAGCGCACTAGTGGCTCCGAACACTGAAGCTTTCTTT
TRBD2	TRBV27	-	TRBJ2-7	CASSTMTSGRLYEQYF	TGTGCCAGCAGTACGATGACTAGCGGGAGGCTCTACGAGCAGTACTTC
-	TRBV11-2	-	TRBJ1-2	CASSLIRDNYGYTF	TGTGCCAGCAGCTTAATCAGAGACAACTATGGCTACACCTTC
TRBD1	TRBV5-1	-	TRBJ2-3	CASSTATGVPTDTQYF	TGCGCCAGCAGCACGGCCACAGGGGTCCCCACAGATACGCAGTATTTT
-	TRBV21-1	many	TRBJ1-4	CASSPRTGDNEKLFF	TGTGCCAGCAGCCCCCGGACAGGAGATAATGAAAAACTGTTTTTT
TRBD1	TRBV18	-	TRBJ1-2	CASSPIRGPYYGYTF	TGTGCCAGCTCACCGATCAGGGGGCCGTACTATGGCTACACCTTC
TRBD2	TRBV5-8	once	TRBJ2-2	CASSLALYGGTGELFF	TGTGCCAGCAGCTTGGCCCTGTACGGGGGGACCGGGGAGCTGTTTTTT
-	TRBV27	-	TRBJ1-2	CASSIPGQIDYTF	TGTGCCAGCAGTATTCCCGGACAGATAGATTACACCTTC
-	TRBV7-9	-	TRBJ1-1	CASSLAVGNTEAFF	TGTGCCAGCAGCTTAGCGGTCGGGAACACTGAAGCTTTCTTT
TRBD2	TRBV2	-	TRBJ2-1	CASSEPGGLADNEQFF	TGTGCCAGCAGTGAACCGGGAGGGCTAGCGGACAATGAGCAGTTCTTC
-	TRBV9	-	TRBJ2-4	CASSVDNLGADIQYF	TGTGCCAGCAGCGTAGATAATCTTGGAGCGGACATTCAGTACTTC
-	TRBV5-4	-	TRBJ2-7	CASSSRDGEEQYF	TGTGCCAGCAGCTCCCGGGACGGGGAGGAGCAGTACTTC
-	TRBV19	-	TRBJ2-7	CASSYGTSQSSYEQYF	TGTGCCAGTAGCTACGGGACTTCACAGAGCTCCTACGAGCAGTACTTC
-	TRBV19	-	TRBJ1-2	CASSILPSREMWQGYTF	TGTGCCAGTAGTATTCTCCCCTCCAGGGAGATGTGGCAGGGCTACACCTTC
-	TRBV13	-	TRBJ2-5	CASSPIRSETQYF	TGTGCCAGCAGCCCCATAAGGTCGGAGACCCAGTACTTC
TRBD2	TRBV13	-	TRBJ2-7	CASSLRGSIYEQYF	TGTGCCAGCAGCTTACGCGGGAGTATCTACGAGCAGTACTTC
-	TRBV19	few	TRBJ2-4	CASSVWASDIQYF	TGTGCCAGTAGTGTGTGGGCGTCGGACATTCAGTACTTC
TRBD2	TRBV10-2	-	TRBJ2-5	CASTVAGGPLETQYF	TGCGCCAGCACGGTAGCGGGAGGGCCTTTGGAGACCCAGTACTTC
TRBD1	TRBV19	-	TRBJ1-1	CASSTLTGGNTEAFF	TGTGCCAGTAGCACTCTCACAGGGGGAAACACTGAAGCTTTCTTT
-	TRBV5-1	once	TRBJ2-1	CASSIPKAGHNEQFF	TGCGCCAGCAGCATACCGAAGGCGGGACACAATGAGCAGTTCTTC
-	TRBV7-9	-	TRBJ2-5	CASRGMGQETQYF	TGTGCCAGCAGGGGAATGGGCCAAGAGACCCAGTACTTC
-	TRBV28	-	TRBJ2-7	CASSLGPSDEQYF	TGTGCCAGCAGTTTAGGCCCTTCCGACGAGCAGTACTTC
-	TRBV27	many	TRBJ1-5	CASSLPTDRICNQPQHF	TGTGCCAGCAGTTTACCGACCGACAGGATTTGCAATCAGCCCCAGCATTTT